The 24 T cell receptor beta chains given below trace back to one sample, sequenced in a study of regulatory T cells in long-lasting Graves disease. With iRepertoire HTBI primers and Arm-PCR of CDR3 regions, TCR beta libraries were built. TCRdb ran MiXCR on the multiplex PCR reads and lists one entry per CDR3 protein. The profile shows about 240,000 distinct CDR3 sequences, over 20% of them singletons. Time point denoted: newly diagnosed GD, antithyroid drugs for less than 3 months. RNA extracted from PBMCs served as the sequencing template. This specimen consisted of peripheral blood mononuclear cells (PBMCs), obtained at new diagnosis, from a patient treated with antithyroid drugs. The receptors shown here come from a female donor with Graves disease.

This clonotype was observed at least ten times. This rearrangement joins TRBV15 to TRBJ2-1; D is unclear. The CDR3 is 14 amino acids. Germline loops: CDR1 LNHNV, CDR2 YYDKDF (reference sequence). V lost 0 bases and J 3 bases, leaving 6 bases between the germline ends. The CDR3 DNA reads TGTGCCACCAGCAGAGATATAGTCTACAATGAGCAGTTCTTC. It translates to CATSRDIVYNEQFF.

This clonotype was observed many times. The genes are TRBV2 and TRBJ2-1, with 11 nucleotides matching TRBD1. CDR1 and CDR2 from the germline V gene are SNHLY and FYNNEI. The ends lost 10 bases at V and 8 bases at J; junction bases unmatched: 7. The CDR3 is 13 residues long. CDR3 protein: CATNRDRGDEQFF. CDR3 nucleotide sequence: TGTGCCACAAACCGGGACAGGGGGGATGAGCAGTTCTTC.

The sample holds many counts of this clonotype. The rearrangement uses TRBV20-1 and TRBJ1-1; the match to TRBD1 covers 9 bases. Germline V gene lookup returns CDR1 DFQATT and CDR2 SNEGSKA (reference sequence). This CDR3 is built from 12 residues. The V gene end was trimmed by 0 bases and the J gene end by 13 bases; junction bases not matched to a gene: 6. CDR3 region: CSARDAGQGFFF. The CDR3 coding sequence is TGCAGTGCTAGAGATGCGGGACAGGGTTTTTTCTTT.

CDR3 loop: CASSDTGSYTEAFF. Written as DNA, the CDR3 is TGTGCCAGCAGTGACACAGGGAGCTACACTGAAGCTTTCTTT. This chain joins TRBV2 and TRBJ1-1; TRBD1 might be the D (6 bases). The germline CDR1 and CDR2 sequences are SNHLY and FYNNEI. The CDR3 length is 14 residues. Trimming pared 3 bases from V and 3 bases from J, leaving 11 bases between.

The chain uses TRBV19 and TRBJ1-2; 8 bases map to TRBD1. With V trimmed by 1 base and J by 3 bases, 7 bases remained unmatched. The length of the CDR3 is 16 residues. The germline CDR1 and CDR2 sequences are LNHDA and SQIVND (reference sequence). The CDR3 here is CASSIVISTGDYGYTF. The CDR3 DNA is TGTGCCAGTAGTATAGTGATTTCGACAGGGGACTATGGCTACACCTTC.

This clonotype turned up a few times. CDR3 loop: CASDAVLGNSPLHF. In nucleotides, the CDR3 is TGTGCCAGCGACGCCGTGCTGGGTAATTCACCCCTCCACTTT. The chain couples TRBV6-1 to TRBJ1-6; D remains unclear. Deletions cut 8 bases from V and 6 bases from J, with 14 bases between. From germline, CDR1 is MNHNS and CDR2 SASEGT. The CDR3 is 14 amino acids.

This clonotype showed up just a few times. This rearrangement joins TRBV14 to TRBJ2-7, with 7 bases fitting TRBD1. The CDR3 spans 19 residues. V gave up 0 bases and J gave up 2 bases; unmatched junction bases: 16. The germline gives CDR1 SGHDN, CDR2 FVKESK. Here the CDR3 reads CASSQDRGIGWTGAYEQYF. In DNA form, the CDR3 reads TGTGCCAGCAGCCAAGATCGAGGGATCGGATGGACAGGAGCCTACGAGCAGTACTTC.

This clonotype has more than one count but fewer than ten. The chain is built from TRBV12-3 or TRBV12-4 and TRBJ2-5; 8 bases agree with TRBD1. The trim removed 3 bases at V and 5 bases at J, leaving 8 bases unmatched. This CDR3 has 15 residues. The CDR3, as DNA: TGTGCCAGCAGTTTGGGCAGGGGGCGCGACGAGACCCAGTACTTC. Translating gives CASSLGRGRDETQYF.

This clonotype showed up many times. This sequence joins TRBV12-3 or TRBV12-4 and TRBJ2-1, with TRBD2 identical over 10 bases. V shed 6 bases and J 4 bases; nucleotides not matched to a gene: 6. There are 15 residues in the CDR3. This CDR3 reads CASRALAGSYNEQFF. The CDR3 nucleotides are TGTGCCAGCAGGGCACTAGCGGGGTCTTACAATGAGCAGTTCTTC.

In the case of this clonotype: The junction does not match germline at one end; this may be a read error. The V and J genes are TRBV6-1 and TRBJ2-5; D perhaps matches TRBD2 (7 bases). The germline gives CDR1 MNHNS, CDR2 SASEGT. There are 14 residues in the CDR3. CDR3 nucleotides: TGTGCCAGCAGTTCGGGGGGCCCCCAAGAGACCCTGTACTTC. Translated: CASSSGGPQETLYF.

The sample holds many counts of this clonotype. This chain joins TRBV20-1 and TRBJ1-1, with D uncertain. Germline V gene lookup returns CDR1 DFQATT and CDR2 SNEGSKA (reference sequence). Trimming took off 6 bases at V and 1 base at J, with 12 bases between the two ends. This CDR3 region has 13 residues. In DNA form, the CDR3 reads TGCAGTGCCCCATCCTCGAGGAACACTGAAGCTTTCTTT. Its protein product is CSAPSSRNTEAFF.

This clonotype was observed many times. The chain is built from TRBV20-1 and TRBJ1-2, with D unresolved. Germline CDR1 reads DFQATT; CDR2 reads SNEGSKA (reference sequence). V lost 5 bases to trimming and J lost 8 bases, with 9 bases between them. The CDR3 sequence is 10 residues long. This chain's CDR3 is CSAPYSGYTF. The DNA of the CDR3 is TGCAGTGCTCCCTACAGCGGCTACACCTTC.

This clonotype turned up a few times. The chain couples TRBV5-5 to TRBJ1-4, with D maybe TRBD1 (5 bases). This CDR3 spans 14 amino acids. V lost 4 bases and J 6 bases, leaving 13 bases between the germline ends. Germline V gene lookup returns CDR1 SGHKS and CDR2 YYEKEE (reference sequence). CDR3 bases: TGTGCCAGCAGCGGGGGGGACTGGGATGAAAAACTGTTTTTT. Protein product: CASSGGDWDEKLFF.

This clonotype was detected ten times or more. The rearrangement uses TRBV11-3 and TRBJ2-7, with 9 positions matching TRBD2. With 1 base clipped from V and 0 bases from J, the junction kept 4 bases outside the gene matches. From germline, CDR1 is SGHNT and CDR2 YENEEA. CDR3 length: 16 residues. CDR3 protein: CASSLVGLAHSYEQYF. CDR3 DNA sequence: TGTGCCAGCAGCTTAGTCGGACTAGCGCACTCCTACGAGCAGTACTTC.

This clonotype has ten or more counts. V usage is TRBV11-2 and J usage is TRBJ1-2, with TRBD1 identical over 10 bases. Germline assignment: CDR1 SGHAT and CDR2 FQNNGV. CDR3 length: 14 amino acids. Unmatched junction bases numbered 7, after V lost 5 bases and J lost 7 bases. The CDR3 reads CASSQGQGIGGYTF. In nucleotides, the CDR3 is TGTGCCAGCAGCCAGGGACAGGGGATCGGTGGCTACACCTTC.

There are a few counts of this clonotype. A much larger clone is a single base away; this may be a read error. This rearrangement joins TRBV5-8 to TRBJ2-1, with D hard to call. Germline lookup yields CDR1 SGHTS and CDR2 YDEGEE. V was clipped by 5 bases and J by 3 bases, with 15 bases between them. This CDR3 is built from 15 residues. Here the CDR3 reads CASRHQVSGYNEQFF. The CDR3, as DNA: TGTGCCAGCAGGCACCAGGTCAGTGGCTACAATGAGCAGTTCTTC.

There are many counts of this clonotype. The chain couples TRBV5-4 to TRBJ1-1, with D perhaps matching TRBD1 (5 bases). This CDR3 is built from 13 residues. Trimming left V 0 bases short and J 3 bases short, with 6 bases between. The germline CDR1 and CDR2 sequences are SGHNT and YYREEE (reference sequence). The CDR3 spells CASSLEQDTEAFF. The CDR3, as DNA: TGTGCCAGCAGCTTGGAACAGGACACTGAAGCTTTCTTT.

In this sample, this clonotype turned up many times. The chain uses TRBV5-1 and TRBJ1-4; no firm D call. CDR1 SGHRS and CDR2 YFSETQ come from the germline V gene. The CDR3 totals 14 residues. V lost 3 bases and J lost 8, with 14 bases in between. The CDR3 loop is CASSSGLTDEKLFF. The DNA for the CDR3 is TGCGCCAGCAGCTCCGGGCTGACCGACGAAAAACTGTTTTTT. The full variable domain, in which reference TRBV5-1 and TRBJ1-4 provide the parts outside the CDR3, is KAGVTQTPRYLIKTRGQQVTLSCSPISGHRSVSWYQQTPGQGLQFLFEYFSETQRNKGNFPGRFSGRQFSNSRSEMNVSTLELGDSALYLCASSSGLTDEKLFFGSGTQLSVL.

Notes on this clonotype: Being one base from a much bigger clone, this may be a read error. J is TRBJ1-2 and V is TRBV7-2; 8 positions agree with TRBD1. The CDR3 has 14 residues. Per germline, CDR1 SGHTA and CDR2 FQGNSA. DNA of the CDR3: TGTTCCAGCAGCCGTGGACAGGGCAACTATGGCTACACCTTC. Protein product: CSSSRGQGNYGYTF.

The CDR3 coding sequence is TGTGCCTGGAGATCTACTAGCGGCACCGGGGAGCTGTTTTTT. Translated: CAWRSTSGTGELFF. The gene calls are TRBV30 and TRBJ2-2; 8 nucleotides align to TRBD2. The CDR3 runs to 14 residues. V was clipped by 3 bases and J by 4 bases; unmatched bases: 4. Germline assignment: CDR1 GTSNPN and CDR2 SVGIG (reference sequence).

This clonotype was detected ten times or more. The chain couples TRBV2 to TRBJ2-5, with 10 bases matching TRBD2. The V segment lost 8 bases and the J segment 3 bases; nucleotides outside the gene matches: 6. Looked up from germline, CDR1 is SNHLY and CDR2 is FYNNEI. This CDR3 is 14 amino acids long. The CDR3 DNA reads TGTGCCAGCTCCGGGACTAGCGTCAAAGAGACCCAGTACTTC. Amino acids: CASSGTSVKETQYF. Drawing the rest from reference TRBV2 and TRBJ2-5, the complete variable domain is EPEVTQTPSHQVTQMGQEVILRCVPISNHLYFYWYRQILGQKVEFLVSFYNNEISEKSEIFDDQFSVERPDGSNFTLKIRSTKLEDSAMYFCASSGTSVKETQYFGPGTRLLVL.

This chain links TRBV7-2 with TRBJ2-3; 10 bases fit TRBD2. CDR3 size: 17 residues. With 3 bases clipped from V and 4 bases from J, the junction kept 10 bases outside the gene matches. Germline CDR1 SGHTA, CDR2 FQGNSA. CDR3 DNA: TGTGCCAGCAGCTTGCTAGCGGGAGAGCTGGGTTCAGATACGCAGTATTTT. Protein sequence: CASSLLAGELGSDTQYF.

In its sample, this clonotype was seen many times. The rearrangement links TRBV30 to TRBJ2-1, with 10 bases identical to TRBD2. This CDR3 has 17 residues. CDR1 is GTSNPN and CDR2 is SVGIG in the germline V gene (reference sequence). With V trimmed by 5 bases and J by 2 bases, 12 bases remained unmatched. In nucleotides, the CDR3 is TGTGCCTGGGGGGGGCCCCGGGGGACTAGCGCCTACAATGAGCAGTTCTTC. Amino acids: CAWGGPRGTSAYNEQFF. The full variable domain, with the rest looked up from reference TRBV30 and TRBJ2-1, is SQTIHQWPATLVQPVGSPLSLECTVEGTSNPNLYWYRQAAGRGLQLLFYSVGIGQISSEVPQNLSASRPQDRQFILSSKKLLLSDSGFYLCAWGGPRGTSAYNEQFFGPGTRLTVL.

This clonotype was recorded once. J is TRBJ2-4 and V is TRBV3-2; the DNA was not compared with TRBD1, the D call given in the table. TRBV3-2 is marked as a pseudogene. This CDR3 comprises 16 residues. The CDR3 sequence: CASSHPGQVAKNIQYF. The CDR3, as DNA: TGTGCCAGCAGTCATCCGGGACAGGTAGCCAAAAACATTCAGTACTTC.